This T cell receptor (beta chain) was obtained from a study of blood T cell repertoires in COVID-19. The data were produced by immunoSEQ multiplex PCR, yet TCRdb's version contains in-frame clones alone and is incomplete. Among more than 300,000 clones listed, more than 75% were seen once. The CDR3 consists of 14 residues. Germline V gene data show CDR1 as SEHNR and CDR2 as FQNEAQ (reference sequence). With 6 bases removed from V and 3 bases from J, the gap between germline ends came to 14 bases. V is TRBV7-9 and J is TRBJ1-2; unclear D gene. Sequenced input: PBMCs or T cells enriched from blood (not recorded which). The source is a woman aged 18-35 years who had recovered from COVID-19. The CDR3 coding sequence is TGTGCCAGCAGACCTACGGGGAGCGACTATGGCTACACCTTC. Its protein is CASRPTGSDYGYTF.